This TCR beta chain emerged from a study of blood T cell repertoires in COVID-19. Study-wide context: COVID-19 samples, acute and convalescent, were from the United States, Italy and Spain. The cDNA or gDNA used as material had been derived from T cells, B-cell-depleted T cells, or PBMCs.

Categorization into cohorts depended on clinical history that participants reported. Donors in Cohort 3 counted as recovered after two negative PCRs, clearance, or symptom resolution. The table came from immunoSEQ multiplex PCR; TCRdb's copy has only in-frame clones and leaves some out. This table holds approximately 290,000 clones, approximately 83% found once. Sequencing was performed on PBMCs or T cells enriched from blood (not recorded which). The sequence was collected from a woman in her 30s who had recovered from COVID-19.

The CDR3 bases are TGTGCCAGCAGGACGGGGTCGGAGGGGGCCAACGTCCTGACTTTC. It codes for CASRTGSEGANVLTF. The chain carries TRBV9 and TRBJ2-6; D may be TRBD2 (5 bases). The germline V and J ends were trimmed by 5 bases and 4 bases, with 13 bases remaining between them. Germline CDR1 SGDLS, CDR2 YYNGEE. The CDR3 sequence is 15 residues long.